These T cell receptor beta chains were read from a single sample in a study of blood T cells in healthy people across ages. TCRdb processed the 5' RACE reads anew with MiXCR; each CDR3 protein has one entry. The data contain around 520,000 distinct CDR3 sequences, around 27% of them singletons. This same sample was also part of a study on T cells of mothers and their children.

Sequenced input: blood. These receptors all come from a boy under 10 years old in good health. Both conserved end residues are part of each CDR3. A D gene is named only where the DNA matches it firmly. Clone size is not always given. Where it is, it says once, few, many or a class for expanded clones.

clone_size j_call v_call d_call cdr3_aa cdr3_nt
many TRBJ1-1 TRBV12-3/TRBV12-4 . CASTRQTIMNTEAFF TGTGCCAGCACCCGACAGACCATTATGAACACTGAAGCTTTCTTT
. TRBJ2-1 TRBV20-1 . CSARRGGNYNEQFF TGCAGTGCTAGAAGAGGCGGGAACTACAATGAGCAGTTCTTC
few TRBJ2-2 TRBV25-1 TRBD2 CASSESKRGPPGELFF TGTGCCAGCAGTGAATCGAAGCGGGGGCCCCCCGGGGAGCTGTTTTTT
. TRBJ2-3 TRBV7-2 TRBD1 CASSSNPVGQRQDTQYF TGTGCCAGCAGCTCGAATCCGGTGGGACAGCGCCAGGATACGCAGTATTTT
. TRBJ2-5 TRBV12-3/TRBV12-4 . CASSPLYMGGETQYF TGTGCCAGCAGTCCCCTGTATATGGGAGGAGAGACCCAGTACTTC
. TRBJ2-7 TRBV27 . CASSLGPAGEQYF TGTGCCAGCAGTTTAGGTCCAGCCGGCGAGCAGTACTTC
few TRBJ1-4 TRBV6-6 . CASSYPTVANEKLFF TGTGCCAGCAGTTACCCGACAGTAGCTAATGAAAAACTGTTTTTT
. TRBJ2-2 TRBV15 . CATSRTMGTGELFF TGTGCCACCAGCAGGACTATGGGCACCGGGGAGCTGTTTTTT
. TRBJ2-4 TRBV25-1 TRBD1 CASSESGGQGSIQYF TGTGCCAGCAGTGAATCGGGGGGACAGGGATCCATTCAGTACTTC
. TRBJ1-1 TRBV5-5 . CASSLDRRMNTEAFF TGTGCCAGCAGCTTGGACAGAAGGATGAACACTGAAGCTTTCTTT
. TRBJ2-7 TRBV20-1 TRBD2 CSAGGGAYEQYF TGCAGTGCTGGGGGGGGGGCCTACGAGCAGTACTTC
few TRBJ1-4 TRBV2 TRBD1 CASREPFPGQGIEKLFF TGTGCCAGCAGGGAGCCCTTCCCGGGACAGGGAATCGAAAAACTGTTTTTT
few TRBJ2-7 TRBV18 . CASSDRAGAYEQYF TGTGCCAGCTCGGATAGGGCAGGGGCCTACGAGCAGTACTTC